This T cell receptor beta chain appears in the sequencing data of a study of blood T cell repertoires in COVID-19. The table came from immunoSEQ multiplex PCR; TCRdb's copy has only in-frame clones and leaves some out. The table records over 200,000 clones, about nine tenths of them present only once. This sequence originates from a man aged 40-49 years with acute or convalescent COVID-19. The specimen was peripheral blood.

CDR3 sequence: CASSLGIADWDTEAFF. The CDR3 nucleotides are TGTGCCAGCAGCTTGGGTATTGCCGACTGGGACACTGAAGCTTTCTTT. The V call is TRBV5-5, the J call TRBJ1-1; D is unresolved. V was shortened by 0 bases and J by 3 bases, with 15 bases between the two germline ends. Germline CDR1 and CDR2: SGHKS and YYEKEE (reference sequence). The CDR3 contains 16 residues.